These T cell receptor beta chains were read from a single sample in a study of CD8+ T cells in alopecia areata. TCRdb keeps only in-frame clones here, not all; method: immunoSEQ multiplex PCR. The data contain about 12,000 clones, approximately 53% of them singletons. Sequencing was carried out using skin. The receptors come from a human donor with alopecia areata. Each CDR3 is given with its conserved first and last residue. A D gene is named only where the DNA matches it firmly. A clone size is listed for some rows: how often the clone was seen (once, few, many), or a class if it is expanded.

clone_size j_call d_call v_call cdr3_aa cdr3_nt
NA TRBJ2-1 TRBD2 TRBV28 CASSFSGVTYNEQFF TGTGCCAGCAGTTTCAGCGGGGTCACCTACAATGAGCAGTTCTTC
NA TRBJ2-1 NA TRBV19 CASSMGHLLDEQFF TGTGCCAGTAGTATGGGACACCTTTTGGATGAGCAGTTCTTC
NA TRBJ2-5 NA TRBV25-1 CASSEYGETQYF TGTGCCAGCAGTGAATATGGGGAGACCCAGTACTTC
NA TRBJ2-2 NA TRBV30 CAWEEGGELFF TGTGCCTGGGAGGAGGGCGGGGAGCTGTTTTTT
NA TRBJ2-7 NA TRBV7-9 CASSLTVEPRGAIYEQYF TGTGCCAGCAGCTTAACAGTTGAGCCGAGGGGGGCGATCTACGAGCAGTACTTC
NA TRBJ2-3 NA TRBV11-3 CASSPSPSHTFITQYF TGTGCCAGCAGCCCTAGTCCGAGCCATACCTTTATAACGCAGTATTTT
once TRBJ2-5 TRBD2 TRBV9 CASSDLAGGQETQYF TGTGCCAGCAGCGACCTAGCGGGGGGGCAAGAGACCCAGTACTTC
NA TRBJ2-5 NA TRBV7-2 CASSPWGAGGETQYF TGTGCCAGCAGTCCTTGGGGGGCCGGCGGAGAGACCCAGTACTTC
NA TRBJ2-7 NA TRBV6-1 CASRAESYEQYF TGTGCCAGCAGGGCCGAGAGCTACGAGCAGTACTTC
NA TRBJ2-2 TRBD2 TRBV12-5 CASAPPWGPRGDTGELFF TGTGCTAGTGCCCCCCCTTGGGGTCCCCGGGGGGACACCGGGGAGCTGTTTTTT
once TRBJ1-2 NA TRBV18 CASSPWASSNYGYTF TGTGCCAGCTCACCATGGGCTTCTTCGAACTATGGCTACACCTTC
once TRBJ2-7 NA TRBV20-1 CSATGVGEQYF TGCAGTGCGACTGGAGTTGGCGAGCAGTACTTC
few TRBJ2-2 NA TRBV29-1 CSVHSGELFF TGCAGCGTCCATTCTGGGGAGCTGTTTTTT
NA TRBJ2-7 TRBD2 TRBV5-1 CASSLKPSGGQAYEQYF TGCGCCAGCAGCTTGAAGCCTAGCGGGGGGCAAGCCTACGAGCAGTACTTC
NA TRBJ2-7 NA TRBV11-2 CASSPMGFSYEQYF TGTGCCAGCAGCCCGATGGGGTTTAGCTACGAGCAGTACTTC
NA TRBJ1-6 NA TRBV7-2 CASSSEGLMNSPLHF TGTGCCAGCAGTTCCGAAGGACTGATGAATTCACCCCTCCACTTT
NA TRBJ2-3 NA TRBV7-8 CASSEDLPGADTQYF TGTGCCAGCAGCGAGGACCTCCCCGGGGCAGATACGCAGTATTTT
few TRBJ2-5 TRBD1 TRBV5-4 CASSLLGTGVPFGETQYF TGTGCCAGCAGCTTGTTGGGGACAGGGGTGCCCTTCGGCGAGACCCAGTACTTC
few TRBJ2-7 TRBD1 TRBV18 CASSPPTGKLGRVAYEQYF TGTGCCAGCTCACCACCGACAGGGAAACTAGGACGGGTGGCCTACGAGCAGTACTTC
NA TRBJ2-7 NA TRBV10-3 CAISEYEESYEQYF TGTGCCATCAGTGAGTACGAGGAGAGCTACGAGCAGTACTTC
NA TRBJ2-7 NA TRBV18 CASSHWAVDEQYF TGTGCCAGCTCCCATTGGGCAGTCGACGAGCAGTACTTC
NA TRBJ1-2 NA TRBV9 CASLNYGYTF TGTGCCAGCTTGAATTATGGCTACACCTTC
NA TRBJ2-3 TRBD1 TRBV4-3 CASSHTGTVGADTQYF TGCGCCAGCAGCCACACCGGGACAGTTGGTGCAGATACGCAGTATTTT
NA TRBJ2-2 NA TRBV9 CASTPTGTLNTGELFF TGTGCCAGCACCCCAACCGGGACCTTGAACACCGGGGAGCTGTTTTTT
few TRBJ2-3 NA TRBV2 CASKPGTQGADTQYF TGTGCCAGCAAACCCGGGACTCAAGGGGCAGATACGCAGTATTTT
once TRBJ2-7 TRBD2 TRBV30 CAWSKGLAGVELYEQYF TGTGCCTGGTCAAAGGGACTAGCGGGAGTAGAGTTGTACGAGCAGTACTTC